The entry below gives a single T cell receptor (beta chain) sequence along with its context. Antigen unknown. This entry is derived from a study of shared clonotypes between healthy human individuals. Some clones are missing from TCRdb's copy, which holds only in-frame ones; the method was immunoSEQ multiplex PCR. Of roughly 2.2 million clones listed, approximately 95% were seen once; the top ten hold 0.39%. Study-level results: Sharing of clonotypes among donors was expected to vary with sequencing depth. Rarefaction revealed incomplete sorted-subset sequencing despite large depth.

The donors were all Caucasian adults (living in Nashville, Tennessee). Naive CD4+ cells were CD45RA-selected; the remaining cells were memory. This receptor was identified in a man between 18 and 29 years old in good health. Some clones in this sample may be carry-over from other donors' samples. The sample consisted of naive CD4+ T cells from PBMCs. Noted subset: CD45RA+ positively selected.

The chain's CDR3 is CASSFWDTNRQETQYF. CDR3 DNA sequence: TGTGCCAGCAGTTTTTGGGACACTAATAGACAAGAGACCCAGTACTTC. The V and J genes are TRBV28 and TRBJ2-5; a possible D gene is TRBD1 (6 bases). Trimming removed 3 bases from V and 2 bases from J, with 16 bases in between. Germline CDR1 MDHEN, CDR2 SYDVKM. This CDR3 comprises 16 residues.